This passage covers 15 T cell receptor beta chains from one sample sequenced in a study of blood T cell repertoires in COVID-19. Sequencing used immunoSEQ multiplex PCR; TCRdb keeps in-frame clones, though not all of them. In the table there are around 140,000 clones, more than 85% of which are singletons. Sequenced input: peripheral blood. The receptors were sampled from a man aged 45-65 years with active or convalescent COVID-19.

CDR3 protein: CASSLRTGDQTQYF. The CDR3 DNA reads TGTGCCAGCAGTTTAAGGACAGGGGACCAGACCCAGTACTTC. The chain uses TRBV6-2 or TRBV6-3 and TRBJ2-5, with TRBD1 matching over 9 bases. After removal of 4 bases from V and 6 bases from J, the junction contained 6 bases not matched to a gene. Per germline, CDR1 MNHEY and CDR2 SVGEGT. This CDR3 has 14 amino acids.

The V and J genes are TRBV5-1 and TRBJ2-1; D might be TRBD2 (5 bases). CDR1 and CDR2 from the germline V gene are SGHRS and YFSETQ. Between the trimmed V and J ends, which lost 4 bases and 7 bases, there was a span of 9 bases. CDR3 length: 12 residues. The CDR3 DNA is TGCGCCAGCAGCCCGCCGGGGAATGAGCAGTTCTTC. Its translation is CASSPPGNEQFF.

The rearrangement uses TRBV19 and TRBJ1-5; tentative D call: TRBD1 (5 bases). The CDR3 is 13 residues long. With 9 bases removed from V and 7 bases from J, the gap between germline ends came to 16 bases. In germline, CDR1 is LNHDA, CDR2 SQIVND (reference sequence). The DNA for the CDR3 is TGTGCCAGCAGTCGGGGGGTCGGACAGCCCCAGCATTTT. Translation: CASSRGVGQPQHF.

The V gene is TRBV19, the J gene TRBJ2-3; D perhaps matches TRBD1 (5 bases). This CDR3 region has 13 residues. Trimming shortened V by 8 bases and J by 5 bases, and 14 bases separated the two germline ends. Germline V gene sequence: CDR1 LNHDA, CDR2 SQIVND (reference sequence). The CDR3 protein is CASGVQGQDTQYF. CDR3 bases: TGTGCCAGTGGCGTTCAGGGTCAAGATACGCAGTATTTT.

The chain combines TRBV5-5 with TRBJ1-1, with a weak D call TRBD1 (5 bases). Germline V gene data show CDR1 as SGHKS and CDR2 as YYEKEE (reference sequence). The germline V and J ends were trimmed by 2 bases and 1 base, with 12 bases remaining between them. This CDR3 comprises 15 residues. CDR3 in amino acids: CASSFLDTGNTEAFF. CDR3 coding DNA: TGTGCCAGCAGCTTTTTGGATACAGGGAACACTGAAGCTTTCTTT.

The chain joins TRBV12-5 to TRBJ2-3; 9 nucleotides line up with TRBD1. The CDR3 covers 14 residues. CDR1 is LGHNT, CDR2 FRNRAP, per germline. Losses at the gene ends were 9 bases for V and 1 base for J; bases not matched to a gene: 5. CDR3: CARSTGGGTDTQYF. The CDR3 nucleotides are TGTGCTAGATCGACAGGGGGGGGCACAGATACGCAGTATTTT.

The V call is TRBV5-8, the J call TRBJ1-3; unclear D gene. The CDR3 sequence is 15 residues long. The germline CDR1 and CDR2 sequences are SGHTS and YDEGEE. Trimming stripped 4 bases from V and 1 base from J, with 12 bases between. CDR3 amino acids: CASSLGSYSGNTIYF. DNA for the CDR3: TGTGCCAGCAGCCTGGGATCCTATTCTGGAAACACCATATATTTT.

The rearrangement links TRBV5-4 to TRBJ1-1; no clear D. Trimming removed 4 bases from V and 1 base from J, with 11 bases in between. Germline loops: CDR1 SGHNT, CDR2 YYREEE (reference sequence). The CDR3 is 14 residues long. The CDR3 coding sequence is TGTGCCAGCAGCGGCCGGGGTCCGAACACTGAAGCTTTCTTT. Amino acid sequence: CASSGRGPNTEAFF.

V gene TRBV10-3 combines with J gene TRBJ2-1; 7 bases are shared with TRBD1. The V and J ends lost 3 bases and 12 bases, in that order; junction bases with no gene match: 5. The CDR3 contains 12 residues. CDR1 ENHRY and CDR2 SYGVKD come from the germline V gene. The CDR3 is CAISDPQGRQFF. CDR3 bases: TGTGCCATCAGTGACCCACAGGGGAGGCAGTTCTTC.

The chain recombines TRBV10-3 with TRBJ2-7; 8 bases are shared with TRBD2. V lost 4 bases, J lost 5 bases, and 4 bases stayed unmatched. This CDR3 is built from 13 residues. Germline CDR1 and CDR2: ENHRY and SYGVKD. The chain's CDR3 is CAISGSGEDEQYF. The CDR3 DNA sequence: TGTGCCATCAGTGGTAGCGGGGAAGACGAGCAGTACTTC.

CDR3 sequence reads: CASSLARQGPDTQYF. The DNA for the CDR3 is TGCGCCAGCAGCTTGGCCAGACAGGGCCCAGATACGCAGTATTTT. This chain links TRBV5-1 with TRBJ2-3; 7 nucleotides line up with TRBD1. The V and J ends lost 0 bases and 4 bases, in that order; junction bases with no gene match: 5. CDR3 length: 15 amino acids. Germline V lookup: CDR1 SGHRS, CDR2 YFSETQ. Using reference TRBV5-1 and TRBJ2-3 for the parts outside the CDR3, the full variable domain is KAGVTQTPRYLIKTRGQQVTLSCSPISGHRSVSWYQQTPGQGLQFLFEYFSETQRNKGNFPGRFSGRQFSNSRSEMNVSTLELGDSALYLCASSLARQGPDTQYFGPGTRLTVL.

The chain links TRBV6-1 to TRBJ2-5; 9 nucleotides agree with TRBD2. Per germline, CDR1 MNHNS and CDR2 SASEGT. CDR3 length equals 17 residues. V lost 2 bases to trimming and J lost 5 bases; unmatched junction nucleotides: 12. The CDR3 DNA sequence: TGTGCCAGCAGTGAAAGGGCCATAGCGGGGGCTCACGAGACCCAGTACTTC. Translating it yields CASSERAIAGAHETQYF.

This clone was detected a few times. The chain couples TRBV19 to TRBJ1-5, with 9 bases identical to TRBD1. Germline V CDR1 and CDR2: LNHDA, SQIVND (reference sequence). Trimming removed 2 bases from V and 1 base from J; junction bases left unmatched: 6. The CDR3 length is 17 residues. CDR3 coding DNA: TGTGCCAGTAGTATAAGACAGGGGGGACTAAGCAATCAGCCCCAGCATTTT. It specifies CASSIRQGGLSNQPQHF.

The chain employs TRBV7-2 and TRBJ1-5, with a weak D call TRBD1 (6 bases). The CDR3 runs to 14 residues. Trimming pared 5 bases from V and 6 bases from J, leaving 14 bases between. Germline CDR1 and CDR2: SGHTA and FQGNSA. DNA of the CDR3: TGTGCCAGCAGCCTCCGCAGGGGCGGTCAGCCCCAGCATTTT. Protein product: CASSLRRGGQPQHF. The entire variable domain, with the rest obtained from reference TRBV7-2 and TRBJ1-5, is as follows: GAGVSQSPSNKVTEKGKDVELRCDPISGHTALYWYRQSLGQGLEFLIYFQGNSAPDKSGLPSDRFSAERTGGSVSTLTIQRTQQEDSAVYLCASSLRRGGQPQHFGDGTRLSIL.

This chain links TRBV18 with TRBJ2-5; 10 nucleotides agree with TRBD2. Trimming removed 3 bases from V and 5 bases from J; junction bases left unmatched: 0. The length of the CDR3 is 13 residues. In germline, CDR1 is KGHSH, CDR2 LQKENI. The CDR3 sequence is CASSPGLAETQYF. The CDR3 nucleotides read TGTGCCAGCTCACCGGGACTAGCGGAGACCCAGTACTTC.